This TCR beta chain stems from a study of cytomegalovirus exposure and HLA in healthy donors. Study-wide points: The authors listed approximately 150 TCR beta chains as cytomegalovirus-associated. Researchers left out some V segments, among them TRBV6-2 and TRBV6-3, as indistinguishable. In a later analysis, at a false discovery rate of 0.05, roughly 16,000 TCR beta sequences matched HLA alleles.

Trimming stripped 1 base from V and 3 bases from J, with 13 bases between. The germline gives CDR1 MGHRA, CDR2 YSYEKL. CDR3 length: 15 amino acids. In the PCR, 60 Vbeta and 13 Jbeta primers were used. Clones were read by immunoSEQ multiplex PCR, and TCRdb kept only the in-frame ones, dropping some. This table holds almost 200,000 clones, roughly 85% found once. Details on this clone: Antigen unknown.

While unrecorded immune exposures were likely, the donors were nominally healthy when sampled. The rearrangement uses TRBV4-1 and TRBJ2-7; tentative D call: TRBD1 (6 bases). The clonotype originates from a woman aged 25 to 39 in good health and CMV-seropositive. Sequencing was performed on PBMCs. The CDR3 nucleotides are TGCGCCAGCAGCCAAGTATCGGCAGGGGACTACGAGCAGTACTTC. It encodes CASSQVSAGDYEQYF.